This T cell receptor (beta chain) was captured in a study of identical twins. This clonotype came up many times. What it binds is not known. TCRdb analysed the 5' RACE reads with MiXCR anew, one entry per CDR3 protein. The sample has approximately 230,000 distinct CDR3 sequences, 6.5% to 8% seen once. The V gene lost 4 bases and the J gene lost 0 bases, with 12 bases spanning the gap. This CDR3 contains 15 residues. Germline lookup yields CDR1 SQVTM and CDR2 ANQGSEA. Study-wide points: Excess sharing by twins proved weaker in beta out-of-frame sequences.

The data were also submitted as part of a second study, on T cells expressing NK-cell markers. This second report adds: Dominant NKG2C+ clonotypes made up about 1.0-7.0% of CD8+ T cells in more than 5 donors. A few of the donors also had these clonotypes leading their CD3+CD56-NKG2C+ fraction.

The source material was CD8+ T cells sorted from blood. This chain joins TRBV29-1 and TRBJ2-2; either TRBD1 or TRBD2 may fit D (5 bases each). This clonotype was sampled from a woman between 18 and 29 years old in good health. DNA for the CDR3: TGCAGCGTTGTTTTCGGGACGCCGAACACCGGGGAGCTGTTTTTT. This sequence encodes CSVVFGTPNTGELFF.